Each of the 20 T cell receptor beta chains below was sequenced from the same sample in a study of CXCR3-negative and CXCR3-positive naive CD8 T cells. The method, 5' RACE with UMI labels, was used to prepare the TRB cDNA libraries. TCRdb reprocessed the 5' RACE reads, with one entry per CDR3 protein and no DNA. The record lists around 7,000 distinct CDR3 sequences, of which the ten most abundant hold less than 2%. Sample: naive CXCR3- CD8+ T cells from blood. Subset defined: CD45RO-CCR7+CD27+CD95- naive CD8+ T cells lacking CXCR3 (TNR3-). The receptors here all came from a human donor in good health. Some clones in this sample may be carry-over from other donors' samples.

Frequency places this clonotype as medium-sized. This sequence joins TRBV29-1 and TRBJ2-1; TCRdb gives TRBD1 as the D gene, but with no DNA this cannot be confirmed. In germline, CDR1 is SQVTM, CDR2 ANQGSEA. CDR3 size: 12 residues. CDR3 amino acids: CSVKSQGNEQFF.

The genes are TRBV9 and TRBJ2-1; the D gene TCRdb calls, TRBD1, cannot be checked with no DNA. Germline V CDR1 and CDR2: SGDLS, YYNGEE. This CDR3 comprises 16 residues. CDR3 sequence: CASSVGGPMVYNEQFF.

This clonotype is deemed medium-sized by its frequency. The V gene is TRBV5-1, the J gene TRBJ2-1; TCRdb lists TRBD2, though no DNA is available to test this call. Germline loops: CDR1 SGHRS, CDR2 YFSETQ. This CDR3 spans 15 amino acids. CDR3: CASSLALAGGDEQFF.

The chain employs TRBV12-3 or TRBV12-4 and TRBJ2-7; TCRdb returns TRBD2, unconfirmable since there is no DNA. CDR3 size: 12 residues. The CDR3 is CASSSSAYEQYF.

The chain carries TRBV11-2 and TRBJ2-5. Looked up from germline, CDR1 is SGHAT and CDR2 is FQNNGV. The CDR3 contains 12 residues. The chain's CDR3 is CASSLERETQYF.

The chain joins TRBV29-1 to TRBJ2-1; without DNA, the TCRdb call of TRBD2 cannot be checked. CDR1 and CDR2 (germline): SQVTM, ANQGSEA. The CDR3 is made up of 16 amino acids. CDR3 loop: CSVEPREGAYYNEQFF.

This chain uses TRBV28 with TRBJ2-5; TCRdb lists TRBD2, though no DNA is available to test this call. This CDR3 region has 16 residues. Germline V lookup: CDR1 MDHEN, CDR2 SYDVKM. CDR3: CASSPGLAGEQETQYF. Complete variable domain (other parts from reference TRBV28 and TRBJ2-5): DVKVTQSSRYLVKRTGEKVFLECVQDMDHENMFWYRQDPGLGLRLIYFSYDVKMKEKGDIPEGYSVSREKKERFSLILESASTNQTSMYLCASSPGLAGEQETQYFGPGTRLLVL.

Considering frequency, this clonotype is medium-sized. J is TRBJ2-1 and V is TRBV29-1; the D gene TCRdb calls, TRBD2, cannot be checked with no DNA. The CDR3 spans 12 residues. Germline CDR1 reads SQVTM; CDR2 reads ANQGSEA. The CDR3 protein is CSATSGATEQFF.

J is TRBJ1-1 and V is TRBV29-1. In germline, CDR1 is SQVTM, CDR2 ANQGSEA. This CDR3 comprises 12 residues. The CDR3 reads CSVTGLGTEAFF.

The chain couples TRBV6-2 or TRBV6-3 to TRBJ2-3; TCRdb's D call of TRBD2 is untestable without DNA. The length of the CDR3 is 16 residues. Germline V gene sequence: CDR1 MNHEY, CDR2 SVGEGT. The CDR3 here is CASSYGAGAGDDTQYF.

J is TRBJ2-7 and V is TRBV12-3 or TRBV12-4; with no DNA, the TCRdb D assignment of TRBD1 cannot be verified. This CDR3 contains 14 residues. CDR3 sequence reads: CASSQTDRGDEQYF.

The chain employs TRBV20-1 and TRBJ1-1. The CDR3 length is 11 residues. Germline V lookup: CDR1 DFQATT, CDR2 SNEGSKA (reference sequence). This chain's CDR3 is CSALGYTEAFF.

The chain has TRBV15 and TRBJ2-7; the D call of TRBD1 rests on TCRdb alone, since no DNA is present to check it. Germline V gene lookup returns CDR1 LNHNV and CDR2 YYDKDF (reference sequence). The CDR3 has 15 residues. CDR3 sequence: CATSRDGGQGYEQYF. Drawing the rest from reference TRBV15 and TRBJ2-7, the complete variable domain is DAMVIQNPRYQVTQFGKPVTLSCSQTLNHNVMYWYQQKSSQAPKLLFHYYDKDFNNEADTPDNFQSRRPNTSFCFLDIRSPGLGDTAMYLCATSRDGGQGYEQYFGPGTRLTVT.

In terms of frequency, this clonotype is medium-sized. This chain connects TRBV29-1 to TRBJ1-2; TCRdb outputs TRBD1, but without DNA this stays unchecked. CDR1 and CDR2 from the germline V gene are SQVTM and ANQGSEA. The CDR3 has 11 amino acids. The CDR3: CSVVTGIGYTF.

V is TRBV29-1 and J is TRBJ1-1. Germline CDR1 reads SQVTM; CDR2 reads ANQGSEA. CDR3 size: 13 residues. CDR3 in amino acids: CSMKTAGNTEAFF.

J is TRBJ2-1 and V is TRBV9. Germline V gene sequence: CDR1 SGDLS, CDR2 YYNGEE. This CDR3 comprises 13 residues. This CDR3 reads CASSGGKYNEQFF.

Considering frequency, this clonotype is medium-sized (0.01 to 0.1%). The rearrangement links TRBV6-6 to TRBJ2-7. The CDR3 consists of 15 residues. Germline V CDR1 and CDR2: MNHNY, SVGAGI (reference sequence). CDR3 loop: CASSYETPSSYEQYF.

This chain joins TRBV20-1 and TRBJ2-7. Germline values: CDR1 DFQATT, CDR2 SNEGSKA (reference sequence). The CDR3 is made up of 14 amino acids. The chain's CDR3 is CSARAQAQTYEQYF.

The V gene is TRBV20-1, the J gene TRBJ1-4. This CDR3 is 16 amino acids long. Per the germline V gene, CDR1 is DFQATT and CDR2 is SNEGSKA (reference sequence). The CDR3 loop reads CSAPLSYSATNEKLFF.

This chain connects TRBV19 to TRBJ1-1. The CDR3 has 13 residues. Per germline, CDR1 LNHDA and CDR2 SQIVND (reference sequence). The CDR3 spells CASSLARDTEAFF.